Each of the 28 T cell receptor beta chains below was sequenced from the same sample in a study of blood T cells in healthy people across ages. A second PCR, run for roughly 7 to 11 cycles, used a sample-barcoded 5' primer plus a J-beta primer mix. TCRdb independently ran MiXCR on the 5' RACE reads; one entry per CDR3 protein. This table holds 720,000 or so distinct CDR3 sequences, roughly two fifths found once. Specimen: blood. Every receptor here comes from a man older than 75 in good health.

The chain is built from TRBV5-4 and TRBJ1-2, with TRBD1 matching over 12 bases. This CDR3 region has 15 residues. Per germline, CDR1 SGHNT and CDR2 YYREEE (reference sequence). V trimming: 5 bases; J trimming: 8 bases; junction bases outside the gene matches: 10. The CDR3 sequence is CASRQSGQGAQGYTF. As DNA, the CDR3 is TGTGCCAGCAGGCAGTCGGGACAGGGGGCGCAAGGCTACACCTTC.

This clonotype was seen a single time. The V and J genes are TRBV6-5 and TRBJ1-2; D perhaps matches TRBD1 (5 bases). This CDR3 spans 15 amino acids. With 6 bases removed from V and 0 bases from J, the gap between germline ends came to 14 bases. Germline CDR1 MNHEY, CDR2 SVGAGI. CDR3: CASRHSRAPNYGYTF. CDR3 bases: TGTGCCAGCAGACACAGCAGGGCCCCTAACTATGGCTACACCTTC.

This rearrangement joins TRBV5-8 to TRBJ2-1; TRBD1 is a possible D gene (7 bases). Deletions cut 3 bases from V and 12 bases from J, with 22 bases between. CDR1 SGHTS and CDR2 YDEGEE come from the germline V gene. This CDR3 spans 15 amino acids. CDR3 nucleotide sequence: TGTGCCAGCAGCTCTGGAGGGGGCCGGGCCTTGAGGCAGTTCTTC. It is translated as CASSSGGGRALRQFF.

This clonotype has ten or more counts. In nucleotides, the CDR3 is TGCAGTGCTAGAGATCCACAGGGAAGGGAGACCCAGTACTTC. Translating gives CSARDPQGRETQYF. The chain employs TRBV20-1 and TRBJ2-5; D may be TRBD1 (6 bases). Germline-derived CDR1 and CDR2 are DFQATT and SNEGSKA (reference sequence). V was shortened by 0 bases and J by 5 bases, with 13 bases between the two germline ends. The CDR3 is made up of 14 amino acids.

The sample holds many counts of this clonotype. The gene calls are TRBV5-4 and TRBJ2-3, with 8 bases lining up with TRBD2. The CDR3 consists of 17 residues. The germline V gene has CDR1 SGHNT and CDR2 YYREEE (reference sequence). With 3 bases clipped from V and 1 base from J, the junction kept 10 bases outside the gene matches. CDR3 bases: TGTGCCAGCAGCTCCGCCTCAGCGGGGGCCCGCACAGATACGCAGTATTTT. Translating gives CASSSASAGARTDTQYF.

This rearrangement joins TRBV7-2 to TRBJ1-6, with D perhaps TRBD1 (6 bases). This CDR3 comprises 17 residues. CDR1 and CDR2 from the germline V gene are SGHTA and FQGNSA. V was pared by 4 bases and J by 2 bases, with 15 bases between. The chain's CDR3 is CASSSGGGEPYNSPLHF. The CDR3 DNA follows: TGTGCCAGCAGCTCCGGTGGGGGCGAACCCTATAATTCACCCCTCCACTTT.

The rearrangement uses TRBV21-1 and TRBJ2-7; the DNA was not used to check the table's D call, TRBD2. TRBV21-1 is deemed a pseudogene. This CDR3 contains 16 residues. The DNA of the CDR3 is TGTGCCAGCAGCAAAGATAGGACTAGCGGTTCCTACGAGCAGTACTTC. Translation gives CASSKDRTSGSYEQYF.

This chain connects TRBV16 to TRBJ1-1; no reliable D call. Germline V gene lookup returns CDR1 KGHSY and CDR2 FQNENV. The V end was cut by 0 bases, the J end by 7 bases, with 9 bases between. The CDR3 covers 13 residues. The CDR3: CASSQSLGCEAFF. Here the CDR3 DNA reads TGTGCCAGCAGCCAATCGCTTGGCTGTGAAGCTTTCTTT.

This clonotype was detected a few times. The chain joins TRBV20-1 to TRBJ2-7; D possibly matches TRBD1 or TRBD2 (5 bases each). Germline V gene lookup returns CDR1 DFQATT and CDR2 SNEGSKA (reference sequence). This CDR3 is 14 amino acids long. Trimming removed 3 bases from V and 2 bases from J, with 14 bases in between. The CDR3 region is CSARYRDRAYEQYF. As DNA, the CDR3 is TGCAGTGCTAGGTACCGGGACCGTGCCTACGAGCAGTACTTC.

There are a few counts of this clonotype. The rearrangement links TRBV20-1 to TRBJ1-4; D gene uncertain. Trimming removed 0 bases from V and 7 bases from J, with 12 bases in between. This CDR3 region has 14 residues. The V gene's germline CDR1 is DFQATT and CDR2 SNEGSKA (reference sequence). Here the CDR3 reads CSARDRAFAEKLFF. In DNA form, the CDR3 reads TGCAGTGCTAGAGATCGGGCATTTGCTGAAAAACTGTTTTTT.

The chain is built from TRBV18 and TRBJ1-1, with 10 bases identical to TRBD1. Germline V gives CDR1 KGHSH, CDR2 LQKENI. This CDR3 has 15 amino acids. Trimming at V came to 6 bases and at J to 3 bases, leaving 7 bases not matched to a gene. As DNA, the CDR3 is TGTGCCAGCTCCCCGGGACAGGGGTTGGACACTGAAGCTTTCTTT. Translation: CASSPGQGLDTEAFF.

This clonotype was detected a few times. J is TRBJ2-1 and V is TRBV5-1; TRBD2 matches at 7 bases. Germline V lookup: CDR1 SGHRS, CDR2 YFSETQ. This CDR3 spans 15 amino acids. V lost 6 bases and J lost 6; bases outside the gene matches: 12. The CDR3 loop reads CASIPGGSESNEQFF. In DNA form, the CDR3 reads TGCGCCAGCATTCCCGGGGGGAGTGAGTCCAATGAGCAGTTCTTC.

The V call is TRBV7-2, the J call TRBJ2-3; TRBD2 agrees at 9 bases. Germline assignment: CDR1 SGHTA and CDR2 FQGNSA. V shed 1 base and J 6 bases; nucleotides not matched to a gene: 5. CDR3 size: 15 residues. The CDR3 nucleotides are TGTGCCAGCAGCTTAGATCCTAGCGGGATTGATACGCAGTATTTT. Translation gives CASSLDPSGIDTQYF.

This chain links TRBV6-2 or TRBV6-3 with TRBJ2-3, with 7 bases that match TRBD2. After removal of 6 bases from V and 0 bases from J, the junction contained 3 bases not matched to a gene. Germline-derived CDR1 and CDR2 are MNHEY and SVGEGT. The CDR3 covers 14 residues. The CDR3 region is CASRRAGSTDTQYF. The CDR3 DNA is TGTGCCAGCAGGAGAGCGGGGAGCACAGATACGCAGTATTTT.

This chain links TRBV13 with TRBJ1-4; D remains ambiguous. CDR1 and CDR2 from the germline V gene are PRHDT and FYEKMQ (reference sequence). With 9 bases removed from V and 3 bases from J, the gap between germline ends came to 17 bases. The CDR3 spans 15 residues. Here the CDR3 DNA reads TGTGCCAGTCGGGAAAGTCAATACCCTAATGAAAAACTGTTTTTT. It codes for CASRESQYPNEKLFF.

The rearrangement uses TRBV4-3 and TRBJ1-2; no clear D gene. This CDR3 has 15 residues. V was trimmed by 1 base and J by 7 bases, leaving 16 bases between them. The germline CDR1 and CDR2 sequences are LGHNA and YSLEER. The CDR3 coding sequence is TGCGCCAGCAGCCAAGGGCCCGGGGTTGCCTGTGGCTACACCTTC. Translated, it gives CASSQGPGVACGYTF.

The chain has TRBV7-9 and TRBJ1-1; 9 bases align to TRBD1. The germline V gene encodes CDR1 SEHNR and CDR2 FQNEAQ (reference sequence). V lost 6 bases, J lost 4 bases, and 6 bases stayed unmatched. The CDR3 totals 14 residues. CDR3 amino acids: CASSLQGAVTEAFF. As DNA, the CDR3 is TGTGCCAGCAGTCTACAGGGGGCAGTCACTGAAGCTTTCTTT.

This clonotype was picked up one time. This chain joins TRBV9 and TRBJ2-7, with D uncertain. Germline loops: CDR1 SGDLS, CDR2 YYNGEE. The CDR3 contains 14 residues. V was trimmed by 2 bases and J by 1 base, leaving 10 bases between them. The CDR3, as DNA: TGTGCCAGCAGCGTTTCCGTGTTGTCCTACGAGCAGTACTTC. The encoded protein is CASSVSVLSYEQYF. The entire variable domain, with the rest obtained from reference TRBV9 and TRBJ2-7, is as follows: DSGVTQTPKHLITATGQRVTLRCSPRSGDLSVYWYQQSLDQGLQFLIQYYNGEERAKGNILERFSAQQFPDLHSELNLSSLELGDSALYFCASSVSVLSYEQYFGPGTRLTVT.

The chain employs TRBV7-9 and TRBJ1-2; D is undetermined. The V and J ends lost 4 bases and 8 bases respectively, with 23 bases between them. Germline loops: CDR1 SEHNR, CDR2 FQNEAQ (reference sequence). The CDR3 extends over 16 amino acids. CDR3 sequence: CASSSPGRSYSFGYTF. For the CDR3, the DNA is TGTGCCAGCAGCTCCCCCGGACGCAGCTATTCCTTCGGCTACACCTTC.

On this clonotype: One end of the junction varies from germline; a read error may be responsible. This sequence joins TRBV6-2 or TRBV6-3 and TRBJ2-3; 8 positions match TRBD1. Germline loops: CDR1 MNHEY, CDR2 SVGEGT. This CDR3 is built from 15 residues. CDR3 protein: CASSYGQGPTGTQYF. CDR3 sequence (DNA): TGTGCCAGCAGTTACGGACAGGGCCCCACAGGTACGCAGTATTTT.

The genes are TRBV3-1 and TRBJ1-2, with D possibly matching TRBD1 (6 bases). Trimming stripped 5 bases from V and 7 bases from J, with 11 bases between. Germline loops: CDR1 LGHDT, CDR2 YNNKEL (reference sequence). The CDR3 contains 12 residues. CDR3 sequence: CASSRGAGGYTF. The DNA of the CDR3 is TGTGCCAGCAGCAGGGGGGCGGGTGGCTACACCTTC.

The chain is built from TRBV6-5 and TRBJ2-7; 8 bases map to TRBD2. The V and J ends lost 0 bases and 3 bases, in that order; junction bases with no gene match: 16. The V gene's germline CDR1 is MNHEY and CDR2 SVGAGI. This CDR3 region has 19 residues. CDR3 sequence reads: CASSYSRRGGFSGIYEQYF. In DNA, the CDR3 is TGTGCCAGCAGTTACTCTCGACGGGGGGGCTTCAGCGGAATCTACGAGCAGTACTTC.

This clonotype was counted a few times. The gene calls are TRBV7-8 and TRBJ2-7, with D unclear. The CDR3 runs 14 residues. Deletions cut 0 bases from V and 0 bases from J, with 6 bases between. Germline V gene lookup returns CDR1 SGHVS and CDR2 FQNEAQ. The CDR3 here is CASSLARASYEQYF. The CDR3 nucleotides are TGTGCCAGCAGCTTAGCCCGGGCCTCCTACGAGCAGTACTTC.

With regard to this clonotype: One end of the junction fails to match germline, which may point to a read error. The CDR3 protein is CAGSPTPTYEQYF. In DNA, the CDR3 is TGTGCCGGCAGCCCTACCCCTACCTACGAGCAGTACTTC. The V call is TRBV7-2, the J call TRBJ2-7; D is undetermined. CDR1 and CDR2 (germline): SGHTA, FQGNSA. The CDR3 has 13 amino acids.

On this clonotype itself: One end of the junction is discordant with germline, which a read error may explain. This sequence joins TRBV7-7 and TRBJ2-1; possibly TRBD2 for D (6 bases). Per germline, CDR1 SSHAT and CDR2 FNYEAQ (reference sequence). The CDR3 spans 15 residues. This chain's CDR3 is CASSPLDGGSVEQFF. The CDR3 coding sequence is TGTGCTAGCAGTCCTCTCGACGGGGGATCAGTCGAGCAGTTCTTC.

V gene TRBV24-1 combines with J gene TRBJ2-2; D may be TRBD2 (5 bases). Trimming shortened V by 0 bases and J by 11 bases, and 12 bases separated the two germline ends. This CDR3 region has 14 residues. From germline, CDR1 is KGHDR and CDR2 SFDVKD. DNA of the CDR3: TGTGCCACCAGTGATTTGCGCGAGGGCAGTGAGCTGTTTTTT. This gives the protein CATSDLREGSELFF.

This clonotype came up a few times. This chain connects TRBV20-1 to TRBJ2-3, with D possibly called TRBD1 or TRBD2 (7 bases each). The V and J ends lost 6 bases and 1 base respectively, with 20 bases between them. CDR3 length equals 16 residues. CDR1 and CDR2 from the germline V gene are DFQATT and SNEGSKA (reference sequence). For the CDR3, the DNA is TGCAGTGCCCCCCGGGGGAGGGGGCGCGGCACAGATACGCAGTATTTT. Translation gives CSAPRGRGRGTDTQYF.

The chain is built from TRBV6-2 or TRBV6-3 and TRBJ2-1; possibly TRBD2 for D (7 bases). The CDR3 consists of 16 residues. The germline CDR1 and CDR2 sequences are MNHEY and SVGEGT. V shed 2 bases and J shed 7 bases, with 18 bases lying between them. This CDR3 reads CASSYPRMGGQNEQFF. For the CDR3, the DNA is TGTGCCAGCAGTTACCCGCGTATGGGGGGGCAAAATGAGCAGTTCTTC.